This TCR beta chain was recovered during a study of T cell responses to AZD1222 COVID-19 vaccine. Study-level points and caveats: Females outnumbered males among donors, who were mostly white British; clonal diversity was possibly underestimated. AZD1222 recipients seropositive at baseline numbered only six or seven.

Germline-derived CDR1 and CDR2 are SGHDT and YYEEEE. The CDR3 totals 14 residues. The V gene end was trimmed by 5 bases and the J gene end by 6 bases; junction bases not matched to a gene: 7. To note about this clone: No antigen is known for it.

Generated by immunoSEQ multiplex PCR, the TCRdb table keeps only in-frame clones and is missing some. Among 60,000 to 85,000 clones, roughly 80% were seen once, and the ten largest hold about 25%. This sample comprised peripheral blood, obtained 28 days after the second dose of the MenACWY control vaccine. This chain uses TRBV5-6 with TRBJ1-4, with 7 bases aligning to TRBD1. The receptor was isolated from an adult who received the MenACWY meningococcal vaccine as a control. The CDR3 bases are TGTGCCAGCAGGCTCACAGGGGAGGATGAAAAACTGTTTTTT. Amino acid sequence: CASRLTGEDEKLFF.